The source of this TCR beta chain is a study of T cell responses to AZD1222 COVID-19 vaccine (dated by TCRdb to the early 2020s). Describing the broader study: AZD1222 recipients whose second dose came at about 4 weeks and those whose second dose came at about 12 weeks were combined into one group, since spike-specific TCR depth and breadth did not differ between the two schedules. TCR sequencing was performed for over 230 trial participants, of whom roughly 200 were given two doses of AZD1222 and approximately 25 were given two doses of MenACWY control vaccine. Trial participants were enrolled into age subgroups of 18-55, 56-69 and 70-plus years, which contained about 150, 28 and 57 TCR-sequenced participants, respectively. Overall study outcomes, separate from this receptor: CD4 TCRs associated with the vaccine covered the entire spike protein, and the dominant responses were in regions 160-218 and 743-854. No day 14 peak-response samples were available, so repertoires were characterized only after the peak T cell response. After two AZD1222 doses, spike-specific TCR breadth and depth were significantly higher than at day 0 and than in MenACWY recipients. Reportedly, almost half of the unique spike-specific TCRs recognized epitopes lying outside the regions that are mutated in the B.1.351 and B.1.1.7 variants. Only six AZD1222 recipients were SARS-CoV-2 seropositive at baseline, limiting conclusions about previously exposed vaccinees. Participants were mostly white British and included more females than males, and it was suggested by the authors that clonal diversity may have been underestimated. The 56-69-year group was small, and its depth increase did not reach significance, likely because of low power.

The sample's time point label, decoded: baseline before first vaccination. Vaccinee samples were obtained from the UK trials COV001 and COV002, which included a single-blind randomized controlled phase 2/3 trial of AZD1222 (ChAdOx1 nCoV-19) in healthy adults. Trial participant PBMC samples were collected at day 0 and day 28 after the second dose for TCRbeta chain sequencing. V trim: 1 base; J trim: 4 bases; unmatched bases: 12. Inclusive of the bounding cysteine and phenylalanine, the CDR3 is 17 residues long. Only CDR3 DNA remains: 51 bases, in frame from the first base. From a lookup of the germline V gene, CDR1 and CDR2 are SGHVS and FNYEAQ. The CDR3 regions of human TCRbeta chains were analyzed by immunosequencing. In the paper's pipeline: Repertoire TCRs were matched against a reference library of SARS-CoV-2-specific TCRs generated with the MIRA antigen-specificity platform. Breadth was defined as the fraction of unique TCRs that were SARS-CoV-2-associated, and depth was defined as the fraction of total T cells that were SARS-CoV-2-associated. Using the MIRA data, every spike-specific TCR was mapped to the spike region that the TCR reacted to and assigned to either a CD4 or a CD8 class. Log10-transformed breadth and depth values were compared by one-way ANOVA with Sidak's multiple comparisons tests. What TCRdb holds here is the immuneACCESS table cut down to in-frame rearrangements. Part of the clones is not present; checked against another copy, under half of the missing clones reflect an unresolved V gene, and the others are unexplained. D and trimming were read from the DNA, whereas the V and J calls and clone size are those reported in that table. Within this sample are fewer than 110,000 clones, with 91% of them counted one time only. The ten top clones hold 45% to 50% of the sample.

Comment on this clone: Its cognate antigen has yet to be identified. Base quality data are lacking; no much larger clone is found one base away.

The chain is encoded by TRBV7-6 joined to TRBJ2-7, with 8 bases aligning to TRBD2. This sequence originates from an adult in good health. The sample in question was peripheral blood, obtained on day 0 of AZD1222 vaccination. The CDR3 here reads CASSLGPPGTSNYEQYF. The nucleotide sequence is TGTGCCAGCAGCTTAGGCCCCCCCGGGACTAGTAATTACGAGCAGTACTTC. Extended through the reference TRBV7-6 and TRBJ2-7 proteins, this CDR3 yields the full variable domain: GAGVSQSPRYKVTKRGQDVALRCDPISGHVSLYWYRQALGQGPEFLTYFNYEAQQDKSGLPNDRFSAERPEGSISTLTIQRTEQRDSAMYRCASSLGPPGTSNYEQYFGPGTRLTVT.